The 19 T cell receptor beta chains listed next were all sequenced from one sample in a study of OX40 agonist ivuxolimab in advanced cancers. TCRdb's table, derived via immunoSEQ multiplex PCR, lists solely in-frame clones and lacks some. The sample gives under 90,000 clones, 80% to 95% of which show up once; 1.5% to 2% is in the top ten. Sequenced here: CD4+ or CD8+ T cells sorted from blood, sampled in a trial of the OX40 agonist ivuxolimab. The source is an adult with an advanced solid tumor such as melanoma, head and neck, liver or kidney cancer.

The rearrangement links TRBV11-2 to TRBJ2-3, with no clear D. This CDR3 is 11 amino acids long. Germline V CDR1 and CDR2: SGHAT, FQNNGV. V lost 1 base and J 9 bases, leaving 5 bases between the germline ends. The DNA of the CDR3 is TGTGCCAGCAGCTTAGCGGAAACGCAGTATTTT. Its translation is CASSLAETQYF.

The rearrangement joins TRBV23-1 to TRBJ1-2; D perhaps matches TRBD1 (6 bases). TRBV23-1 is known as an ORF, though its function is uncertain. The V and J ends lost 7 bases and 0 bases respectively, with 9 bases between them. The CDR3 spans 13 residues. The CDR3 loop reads CASKGDTNYGYTF. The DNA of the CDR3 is TGCGCCAGCAAGGGGGACACTAACTATGGCTACACCTTC.

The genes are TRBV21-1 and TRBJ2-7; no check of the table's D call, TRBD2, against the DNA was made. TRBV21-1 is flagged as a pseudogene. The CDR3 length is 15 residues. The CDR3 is CASIYSGNELYEQYF. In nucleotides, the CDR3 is TGTGCCAGCATATATAGCGGGAACGAGTTGTACGAGCAGTACTTC.

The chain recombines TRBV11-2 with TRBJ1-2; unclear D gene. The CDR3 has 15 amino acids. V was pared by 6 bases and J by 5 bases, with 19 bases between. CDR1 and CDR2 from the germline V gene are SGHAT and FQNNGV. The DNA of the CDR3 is TGTGCCAGCAGAGCCCTTTCCGGGCGGAATTATGGCTACACCTTC. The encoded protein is CASRALSGRNYGYTF.

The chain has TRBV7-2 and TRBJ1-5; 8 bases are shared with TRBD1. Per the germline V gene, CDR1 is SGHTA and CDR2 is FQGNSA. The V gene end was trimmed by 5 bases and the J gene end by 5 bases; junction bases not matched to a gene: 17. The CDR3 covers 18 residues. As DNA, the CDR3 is TGTGCCAGCAGCCGCCCCCCCCCGGACAGGGCAGATGATCAGCCCCAGCATTTT. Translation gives CASSRPPPDRADDQPQHF.

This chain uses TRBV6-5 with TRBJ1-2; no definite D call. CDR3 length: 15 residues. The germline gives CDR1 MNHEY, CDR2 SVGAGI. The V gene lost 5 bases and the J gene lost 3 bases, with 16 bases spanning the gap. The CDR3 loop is CASSPQEPVYYGYTF. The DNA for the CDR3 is TGTGCCAGCAGTCCCCAAGAGCCGGTCTACTATGGCTACACCTTC.

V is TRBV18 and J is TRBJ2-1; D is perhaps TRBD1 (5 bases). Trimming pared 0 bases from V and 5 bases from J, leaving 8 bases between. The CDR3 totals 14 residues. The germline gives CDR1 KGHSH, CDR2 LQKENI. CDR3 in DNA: TGTGCCAGCTCACCACCGGCAGGGAACAATGAGCAGTTCTTC. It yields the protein CASSPPAGNNEQFF. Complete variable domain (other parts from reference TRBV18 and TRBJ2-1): NAGVMQNPRHLVRRRGQEARLRCSPMKGHSHVYWYRQLPEEGLKFMVYLQKENIIDESGMPKERFSAEFPKEGPSILRIQQVVRGDSAAYFCASSPPAGNNEQFFGPGTRLTVL.

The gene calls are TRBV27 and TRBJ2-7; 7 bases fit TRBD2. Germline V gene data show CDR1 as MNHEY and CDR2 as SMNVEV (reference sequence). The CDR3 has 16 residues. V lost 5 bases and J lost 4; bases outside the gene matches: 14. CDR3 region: CASSPGDLGRSYEQYF. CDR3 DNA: TGTGCCAGCAGTCCGGGGGACCTCGGGAGGTCTTACGAGCAGTACTTC.

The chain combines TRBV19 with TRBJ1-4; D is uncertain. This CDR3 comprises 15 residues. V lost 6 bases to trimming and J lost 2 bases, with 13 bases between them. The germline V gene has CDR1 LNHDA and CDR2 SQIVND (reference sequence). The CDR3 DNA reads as TGTGCCAGTAGATCGAGAGGGCGCACTAATGAAAAACTGTTTTTT. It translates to CASRSRGRTNEKLFF.

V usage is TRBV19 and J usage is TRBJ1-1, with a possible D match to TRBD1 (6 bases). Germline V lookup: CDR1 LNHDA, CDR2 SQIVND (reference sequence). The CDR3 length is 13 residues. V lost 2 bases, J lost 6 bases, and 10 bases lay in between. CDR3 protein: CASSITGTPEAFF. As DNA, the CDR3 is TGTGCCAGTAGTATAACAGGGACGCCTGAAGCTTTCTTT.

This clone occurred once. The DNA for the CDR3 is TGTACCGGGGGTGGGAACACTGAAGCTTTCTTT. Translated, it gives CTGGGNTEAFF. V and J are TRBV6-5 and TRBJ1-1, with a possible D match to TRBD1 (5 bases). The CDR3 is 11 residues long. Germline-derived CDR1 and CDR2 are MNHEY and SVGAGI.

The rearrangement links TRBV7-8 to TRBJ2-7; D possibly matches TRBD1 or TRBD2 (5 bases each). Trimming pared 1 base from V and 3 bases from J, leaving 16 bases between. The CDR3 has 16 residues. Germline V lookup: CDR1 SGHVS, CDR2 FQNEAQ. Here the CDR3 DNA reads TGTGCCAGCAGCTTAGGTTTGGGCAGGGACGGCTACGAGCAGTACTTC. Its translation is CASSLGLGRDGYEQYF.

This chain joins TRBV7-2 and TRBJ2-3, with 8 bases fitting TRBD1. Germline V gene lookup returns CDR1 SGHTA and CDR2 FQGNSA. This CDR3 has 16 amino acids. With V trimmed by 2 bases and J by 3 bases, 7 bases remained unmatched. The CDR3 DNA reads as TGTGCCAGCAGCTTATGGCAGGGGGCGCGGACAGATACGCAGTATTTT. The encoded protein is CASSLWQGARTDTQYF.

The CDR3 loop is CASSLRGTGANVLTF. The CDR3, as DNA: TGTGCCAGCAGCCTCCGCGGGACCGGGGCCAACGTCCTGACTTTC. The chain recombines TRBV9 with TRBJ2-6, with D possibly TRBD2 on 6 matching bases. V lost 4 bases and J lost 4, with 12 bases in between. Germline-derived CDR1 and CDR2 are SGDLS and YYNGEE. The CDR3 has 15 amino acids.

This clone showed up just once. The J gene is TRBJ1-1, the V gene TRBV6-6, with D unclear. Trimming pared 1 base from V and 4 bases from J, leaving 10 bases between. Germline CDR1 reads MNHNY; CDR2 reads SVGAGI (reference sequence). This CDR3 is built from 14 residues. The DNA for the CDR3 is TGTGCCAGCAGTTACTTGACCGGTCGCACTGAAGCTTTCTTT. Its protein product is CASSYLTGRTEAFF.

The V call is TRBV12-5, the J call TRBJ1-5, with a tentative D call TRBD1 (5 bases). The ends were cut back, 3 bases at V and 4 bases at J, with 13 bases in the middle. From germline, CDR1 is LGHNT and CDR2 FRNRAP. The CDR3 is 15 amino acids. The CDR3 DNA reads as TGTGCTAGTGGTTTAGGGTTGACAGCTAATCAGCCCCAGCATTTT. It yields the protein CASGLGLTANQPQHF.

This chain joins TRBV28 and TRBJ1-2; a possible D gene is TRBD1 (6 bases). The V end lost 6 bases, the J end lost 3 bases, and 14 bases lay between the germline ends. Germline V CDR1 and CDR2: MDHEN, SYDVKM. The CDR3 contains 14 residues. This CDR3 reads CASSRTGYYYGYTF. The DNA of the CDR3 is TGTGCCAGCAGCCGTACAGGGTACTACTATGGCTACACCTTC.

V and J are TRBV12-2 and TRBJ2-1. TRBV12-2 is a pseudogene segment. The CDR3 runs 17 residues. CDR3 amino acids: CASRLFSGGPPYNEQFF. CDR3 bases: TGTGCAAGTCGCTTATTTTCCGGGGGCCCACCCTACAATGAGCAGTTCTTC.

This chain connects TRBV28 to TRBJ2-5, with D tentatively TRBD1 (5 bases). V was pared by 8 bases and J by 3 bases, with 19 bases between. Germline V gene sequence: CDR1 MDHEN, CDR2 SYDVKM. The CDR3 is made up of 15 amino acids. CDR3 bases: TGTGCCAGCGTGTACCGAAGCATCAGGGAAGAGACCCAGTACTTC. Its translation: CASVYRSIREETQYF.